What follows describes a single T cell receptor (beta chain). This sample was included in a study of cytomegalovirus exposure and HLA in healthy donors. This CDR3 has 15 amino acids. Germline CDR1 reads SGHVS; CDR2 reads FQNEAQ. The trim removed 2 bases at V and 4 bases at J, leaving 3 bases unmatched. A multiplex PCR was run with 60 Vbeta primers and 13 Jbeta primers. Method: immunoSEQ multiplex PCR; TCRdb's copy keeps in-frame clones and lacks some. The table shows 100,000 or so clones, with 70% to 80% occurring only once. The origin of this receptor is a female donor in good health and CMV-seronegative. Material for sequencing was PBMCs. The chain is built from TRBV7-8 and TRBJ2-7, with 12 bases identical to TRBD2. DNA for the CDR3: TGTGCCAGCAGCTTAACTAGCGGGGGGCGATACGAGCAGTACTTC. Translated: CASSLTSGGRYEQYF.